The 24 T cell receptor beta chains given below trace back to one sample, sequenced in a study of blood T cell repertoires in COVID-19. TCRdb's table, derived via immunoSEQ multiplex PCR, lists solely in-frame clones and lacks some. The repertoire includes approximately 390,000 clones, around nine tenths of them detected once, and 10% sits in the top ten. Sequencing was done on a sample of PBMCs or T cells enriched from blood (not recorded which). These receptors were taken from a woman in her forties or fifties who had recovered from COVID-19.

This chain connects TRBV7-2 to TRBJ1-1; maybe TRBD1 (5 bases). The CDR3 is 13 residues long. Germline V gives CDR1 SGHTA, CDR2 FQGNSA. Trimming stripped 6 bases from V and 2 bases from J, with 10 bases between. The CDR3 DNA follows: TGTGCCAGCAGTTTCCAGGGAAACACTGAAGCTTTCTTT. This sequence encodes CASSFQGNTEAFF.

The gene calls are TRBV28 and TRBJ1-4; unclear D gene. The germline V gene encodes CDR1 MDHEN and CDR2 SYDVKM. Trimming cost V 1 base and J 0 bases, with 27 bases left between them. The CDR3 runs 22 residues. The CDR3, as DNA: TGTGCCAGCAGTTTATTAATCTTGCGTCGCCCGTTAGCCCTAGCAACTAATGAAAAACTGTTTTTT. It encodes CASSLLILRRPLALATNEKLFF.

The V and J genes are TRBV6-1 and TRBJ1-4; maybe TRBD1 (5 bases). Germline V CDR1 and CDR2: MNHNS, SASEGT. V lost 1 base and J lost 8, with 11 bases in between. The CDR3 covers 14 residues. CDR3 coding DNA: TGTGCCAGCAGTGAAGTTCAGGGTGGGGAAAAACTGTTTTTT. Residues: CASSEVQGGEKLFF.

The chain links TRBV6-2 or TRBV6-3 to TRBJ2-1; D might be TRBD2 (7 bases). CDR1 and CDR2 from the germline V gene are MNHEY and SVGEGT. The V end was cut by 0 bases, the J end by 8 bases, with 23 bases between. The length of the CDR3 is 18 residues. The CDR3 DNA follows: TGTGCCAGCAGTTACTCGTGGGGGGGGGCCAGTAGGTTCGATGAGCAGTTCTTC. It yields the protein CASSYSWGGASRFDEQFF.

This clone was counted once. V is TRBV7-9 and J is TRBJ1-3; no firm D call. The CDR3 is 17 amino acids. Trimming removed 0 bases from V and 4 bases from J, with 16 bases in between. Looked up from germline, CDR1 is SEHNR and CDR2 is FQNEAQ (reference sequence). The CDR3 spells CASSLAIDTSEGNTIYF. The DNA for the CDR3 is TGTGCCAGCAGCTTAGCTATTGACACCTCAGAGGGAAACACCATATATTTT.

V is TRBV2 and J is TRBJ2-7; D uncertain. CDR1 SNHLY and CDR2 FYNNEI come from the germline V gene. The CDR3 runs 11 residues. The germline V and J ends were trimmed by 1 base and 5 bases, with 3 bases remaining between them. In DNA form, the CDR3 reads TGTGCCAGCAGTGAAGGGCACGAGCAGTACTTC. The encoded protein is CASSEGHEQYF.

V and J are TRBV18 and TRBJ1-2; weak D call: TRBD1 (6 bases). In germline, CDR1 is KGHSH, CDR2 LQKENI. The CDR3 is 16 residues long. V was clipped by 0 bases and J by 4 bases, with 15 bases between them. The CDR3 is CASSPPGTLKSYGYTF. For the CDR3, the DNA is TGTGCCAGCTCACCACCCGGGACACTTAAATCCTATGGCTACACCTTC.

The V call is TRBV25-1, the J call TRBJ2-5; D is possibly TRBD1 (5 bases). The CDR3 runs to 14 residues. Germline V gives CDR1 MGHDK, CDR2 SYGVNS. Trimming removed 2 bases at V and 4 bases at J, with 11 bases between. CDR3 nucleotides: TGTGCCAGCAGTGAACAGGGAATGGCAGAGACCCAGTACTTC. Its translation is CASSEQGMAETQYF. Based on the CDR3 plus reference TRBV25-1 and TRBJ2-5, the full variable domain is EADIYQTPRYLVIGTGKKITLECSQTMGHDKMYWYQQDPGMELHLIHYSYGVNSTEKGDLSSESTVSRIRTEHFPLTLESARPSHTSQYLCASSEQGMAETQYFGPGTRLLVL.

This clone was detected once. V gene TRBV5-1 combines with J gene TRBJ2-3; 11 nucleotides agree with TRBD2. CDR1 SGHRS and CDR2 YFSETQ come from the germline V gene. Trimming cost V 5 bases and J 1 base; bases outside gene matches: 3. The CDR3 is made up of 15 amino acids. CDR3 in amino acids: CASRTSGGRTDTQYF. The CDR3 nucleotides are TGCGCCAGCAGAACTAGCGGGGGCCGCACAGATACGCAGTATTTT.

This clone has only a few counts. The rearrangement links TRBV5-1 to TRBJ2-3; tentative D call: TRBD2 (5 bases). V lost 3 bases, J lost 6 bases, and 17 bases lay in between. The length of the CDR3 is 15 residues. Germline CDR1 reads SGHRS; CDR2 reads YFSETQ. The CDR3 region is CASSSGMRLKDTQYF. In DNA, the CDR3 is TGCGCCAGCAGCTCCGGGATGCGTCTTAAGGATACGCAGTATTTT.

The genes are TRBV6-5 and TRBJ2-7, with D hard to call. The ends were cut back, 0 bases at V and 0 bases at J, with 9 bases in the middle. Germline V gives CDR1 MNHEY, CDR2 SVGAGI. The CDR3 sequence is 15 residues long. CDR3 nucleotide sequence: TGTGCCAGCAGTTACTCGACGGGTAGCTCCTACGAGCAGTACTTC. Translating it yields CASSYSTGSSYEQYF.

The genes are TRBV1 and TRBJ2-7; TRBD1 is the table's D call, not checked against the DNA. TRBV1 has pseudogene status. CDR3 length equals 17 residues. CDR3 bases: TGCACCAGCAGCCAAGATCCCCCCTTTCACAGCCCATACGAGCAGTACTTC. As protein: CTSSQDPPFHSPYEQYF.

J is TRBJ1-5 and V is TRBV3-1 (or the pseudogene TRBV3-2); D gene uncertain. Germline V gene data show CDR1 as LGHDT and CDR2 as YNNKEL (reference sequence). V was trimmed by 3 bases and J by 4 bases, leaving 4 bases between them. The CDR3 is made up of 12 amino acids. The CDR3 sequence is CASSQANQPQHF. The CDR3 DNA reads TGTGCCAGCAGCCAGGCTAATCAGCCCCAGCATTTT.

The chain links TRBV13 to TRBJ1-1, with TRBD1 matching over 8 bases. CDR1 and CDR2 (germline): PRHDT, FYEKMQ (reference sequence). Unmatched junction bases numbered 3, after V lost 5 bases and J lost 4 bases. The CDR3 is 13 residues long. CDR3 residues: CASSNTGGTEAFF. As DNA, the CDR3 is TGTGCCAGCAGCAATACAGGGGGCACTGAAGCTTTCTTT.

The V and J genes are TRBV27 and TRBJ1-5, with TRBD1 as a possible D gene (5 bases). Germline V gene data show CDR1 as MNHEY and CDR2 as SMNVEV (reference sequence). The CDR3 runs 15 residues. Deletions cut 5 bases from V and 7 bases from J, with 18 bases between. The CDR3, as DNA: TGTGCCAGCAGTGCAGGGTTGAGGTCCAAACAGCCCCAGCATTTT. It codes for CASSAGLRSKQPQHF.

The CDR3 loop reads CASSQQTTYGYTF. The CDR3 nucleotides are TGTGCCAGCAGCCAACAGACAACATATGGCTACACCTTC. The gene calls are TRBV11-2 and TRBJ1-2; the D is unclear. The CDR3 loop spans 13 amino acids. V was shortened by 5 bases and J by 5 bases, with 12 bases between the two germline ends. Germline values: CDR1 SGHAT, CDR2 FQNNGV.

This chain uses TRBV18 with TRBJ2-3, with 7 positions matching TRBD1. Trimming at V came to 4 bases and at J to 0 bases, leaving 10 bases not matched to a gene. The CDR3 loop spans 17 amino acids. The V gene's germline CDR1 is KGHSH and CDR2 LQKENI. The CDR3 loop reads CASSRPWTGPSTDTQYF. The CDR3 DNA sequence: TGTGCCAGCTCACGACCCTGGACAGGTCCTAGCACAGATACGCAGTATTTT.

The gene calls are TRBV19 and TRBJ1-1; no definite D call. The V end was cut by 1 base, the J end by 3 bases, with 12 bases between. The CDR3 consists of 15 residues. The germline CDR1 and CDR2 sequences are LNHDA and SQIVND (reference sequence). In DNA form, the CDR3 reads TGTGCCAGTAGTATAGCCGACACTTTTCACACTGAAGCTTTCTTT. Its protein is CASSIADTFHTEAFF. The entire variable domain, with the rest obtained from reference TRBV19 and TRBJ1-1, is as follows: DGGITQSPKYLFRKEGQNVTLSCEQNLNHDAMYWYRQDPGQGLRLIYYSQIVNDFQKGDIAEGYSVSREKKESFPLTVTSAQKNPTAFYLCASSIADTFHTEAFFGQGTRLTVV.

The rearrangement joins TRBV7-8 to TRBJ2-2; 7 bases agree with TRBD1. J gave up 5 bases and V 5 bases, and 17 bases lay outside the gene matches. Germline-derived CDR1 and CDR2 are SGHVS and FQNEAQ. The CDR3 runs to 18 residues. Here the CDR3 DNA reads TGTGCCAGCAGCCGAGAAAGATACGACAGGGATGGGACCGGGGAGCTGTTTTTT. Translation gives CASSRERYDRDGTGELFF.

The V gene is TRBV27, the J gene TRBJ1-2, with 8 bases matching TRBD1. The CDR3 covers 15 residues. Germline CDR1 reads MNHEY; CDR2 reads SMNVEV (reference sequence). The ends lost 6 bases at V and 4 bases at J; junction bases unmatched: 10. The CDR3 spells CASRSNTGGAYGYTF. The CDR3 DNA follows: TGTGCCAGCAGATCAAACACAGGGGGGGCCTATGGCTACACCTTC.

This clone was counted a single time. The CDR3 DNA reads as TGTGCCAGTACGACCTTGGCGGGGACCGAAGCTTTCTTT. This encodes CASTTLAGTEAFF. The chain couples TRBV19 to TRBJ1-1, with a weak D call TRBD1 (5 bases). CDR3 size: 13 residues. V shed 7 bases and J shed 8 bases, with 17 bases lying between them. Germline lookup yields CDR1 LNHDA and CDR2 SQIVND (reference sequence).

The chain has TRBV7-2 and TRBJ2-5; 12 bases fit TRBD2. With 4 bases clipped from V and 2 bases from J, the junction kept 11 bases outside the gene matches. Germline V gives CDR1 SGHTA, CDR2 FQGNSA. The CDR3 consists of 18 residues. As DNA, the CDR3 is TGTGCCAGCAGCTCTGCCCTAGCGGGGGGGAGGAGGCAAGAGACCCAGTACTTC. Amino acids: CASSSALAGGRRQETQYF.

As regards this clone: Other DNA sequences in this sample translate to the same CDR3. J is TRBJ2-2 and V is TRBV18; 9 positions agree with TRBD1. The germline V gene has CDR1 KGHSH and CDR2 LQKENI. Trimming took 0 bases from V and 5 from J; bases not matched to a gene: 4. The CDR3 is 16 amino acids. CDR3 in amino acids: CASSPPGQGGTGELFF. The CDR3 DNA is TGTGCCAGCTCACCACCGGGACAGGGAGGAACCGGGGAGCTGTTTTTT.

This clone was seen only a few times. The chain recombines TRBV2 with TRBJ1-5; weak D call: TRBD1 (5 bases). This CDR3 has 14 amino acids. V was pared by 9 bases and J by 7 bases, with 19 bases between. Germline values: CDR1 SNHLY, CDR2 FYNNEI. The CDR3 region is CASERGGTRQPQHF. The CDR3 coding sequence is TGTGCCAGTGAGAGAGGAGGGACCCGCCAGCCCCAGCATTTT.